This TCR beta chain was sequenced during a study of control samples from healthy donors and cancer patients. Sequencing used immunoSEQ multiplex PCR; TCRdb keeps in-frame clones, though not all of them. Of fewer than 500,000 clones in the sample, around 90% were seen once. The sample consisted of PBMCs. The clonotype comes from a man in his forties with head and neck cancer.

The CDR3 DNA follows: TGCGCCAGCAGCCCAGACAAGGGAACTAATGAAAAACTGTTTTTT. It encodes CASSPDKGTNEKLFF. The rearrangement uses TRBV5-1 and TRBJ1-4; D call uncertain. V shed 4 bases and J shed 1 base, with 11 bases lying between them. Germline loops: CDR1 SGHRS, CDR2 YFSETQ. CDR3 length equals 15 residues.